The 19 T cell receptor beta chains given below trace back to one sample, sequenced in a study of blood T cell repertoires in COVID-19. Using immunoSEQ multiplex PCR, the repertoire was profiled, and TCRdb retains in-frame clones only, with some absent. The sample has 300,000 to 400,000 clones, more than 70% seen once. Sequencing was done on a sample of peripheral blood. These receptors originate from a woman aged 30 to 39 with COVID-19, enrolled during active disease.

This clone was recorded a few times. The chain is built from TRBV5-6 and TRBJ1-3; TRBD1 might be the D (6 bases). CDR1 and CDR2 (germline): SGHDT, YYEEEE. The CDR3 spans 17 residues. Trimming removed 1 base at V and 3 bases at J, with 17 bases between. Here the CDR3 reads CASSLFSGAGDGNTIYF. The CDR3 DNA is TGTGCCAGCAGCTTGTTTTCTGGGGCAGGGGATGGAAACACCATATATTTT.

CDR3 sequence reads: CASSLGQGLETQYF. CDR3 DNA sequence: TGCGCCAGCAGCTTGGGACAGGGACTCGAGACCCAGTACTTC. This chain connects TRBV5-1 to TRBJ2-5; tentatively, D is TRBD1 (7 bases). Per the germline V gene, CDR1 is SGHRS and CDR2 is YFSETQ. This CDR3 has 14 residues. Trimming took off 0 bases at V and 5 bases at J, with 11 bases between the two ends.

The chain is built from TRBV4-3 and TRBJ2-3, with TRBD1 as a possible D gene (5 bases). Germline CDR1 LGHNA, CDR2 YSLEER. Trimming stripped 4 bases from V and 3 bases from J, with 17 bases between. The CDR3 runs to 16 residues. CDR3 protein: CASSPGLGRATDTQYF. Here the CDR3 DNA reads TGCGCCAGCAGCCCCGGGTTGGGCAGGGCTACAGATACGCAGTATTTT.

This chain connects TRBV6-5 to TRBJ1-1, with D perhaps matching TRBD1 (6 bases). This CDR3 contains 14 residues. Germline loops: CDR1 MNHEY, CDR2 SVGAGI. With 6 bases removed from V and 3 bases from J, the gap between germline ends came to 14 bases. This CDR3 is CASSLGGAYTEAFF. The CDR3 nucleotides are TGTGCCAGCAGCCTCGGGGGGGCCTACACTGAAGCTTTCTTT.

The chain links TRBV19 to TRBJ2-2, with TRBD2 as a possible D gene (5 bases). CDR1 is LNHDA, CDR2 SQIVND, per germline (reference sequence). The V and J ends lost 7 bases and 7 bases respectively, with 16 bases between them. The CDR3 is 14 amino acids. The CDR3 loop reads CASNLDAAGGELFF. The CDR3 DNA follows: TGTGCCAGTAATCTAGACGCGGCGGGCGGGGAGCTGTTTTTT.

This chain joins TRBV11-3 and TRBJ2-1, with 8 nucleotides matching TRBD1. The CDR3 runs to 14 residues. Germline V gene lookup returns CDR1 SGHNT and CDR2 YENEEA. Trimming removed 5 bases from V and 7 bases from J; junction bases left unmatched: 7. The CDR3 spells CASSRDRQSNEQFF. CDR3 bases: TGTGCCAGCAGCCGGGACAGGCAATCAAATGAGCAGTTCTTC.

This clone was counted a few times. The V and J genes are TRBV6-6 and TRBJ2-1; 9 bases agree with TRBD1. CDR1 is MNHNY and CDR2 is SVGAGI in the germline V gene (reference sequence). This CDR3 contains 15 residues. V lost 2 bases and J lost 8; bases outside the gene matches: 7. The CDR3 DNA reads TGTGCCAGCAGTTACCCGACAGGGGGAGGAGATGAGCAGTTCTTC. Translating gives CASSYPTGGGDEQFF.

The chain combines TRBV6-5 with TRBJ2-1, with D possibly being TRBD2 (6 bases). This CDR3 comprises 16 residues. The V end lost 2 bases, the J end lost 7 bases, and 18 bases lay between the germline ends. CDR1 MNHEY and CDR2 SVGAGI come from the germline V gene. The CDR3 DNA sequence: TGTGCCAGCAGTTACGGGACTTTAGGCGGTAGGAATGAGCAGTTCTTC. Protein product: CASSYGTLGGRNEQFF.

The chain uses TRBV6-5 and TRBJ2-5; D not resolved. Trimming left V 6 bases short and J 2 bases short, with 16 bases between. Per the germline V gene, CDR1 is MNHEY and CDR2 is SVGAGI. The length of the CDR3 is 15 residues. CDR3 sequence: CASSRGTVSQETQYF. The CDR3 nucleotides are TGTGCCAGCAGCCGAGGAACCGTCTCTCAAGAGACCCAGTACTTC.

The rearrangement links TRBV6-6 to TRBJ1-1, with D uncertain. Germline V gives CDR1 MNHNY, CDR2 SVGAGI (reference sequence). The CDR3 is 14 residues long. V lost 7 bases and J lost 5, with 17 bases in between. In DNA form, the CDR3 reads TGTGCCAGCACCCGAGGATATTCACGGACTGAAGCTTTCTTT. It yields the protein CASTRGYSRTEAFF.

The chain is built from TRBV4-3 and TRBJ2-1; 9 bases agree with TRBD2. The CDR3 extends over 18 amino acids. From germline, CDR1 is LGHNA and CDR2 YSLEER. The junction had 6 bases not matched to a gene; V was cut back by 0 bases and J by 0 bases. The CDR3 reads CASSQDPSGVSSYNEQFF. CDR3 DNA sequence: TGCGCCAGCAGCCAAGATCCTAGCGGGGTAAGCTCCTACAATGAGCAGTTCTTC.

This clone was observed once. The chain is built from TRBV4-1 and TRBJ2-7, with D possibly being TRBD2 (7 bases). V lost 6 bases, J lost 3 bases, and 21 bases lay in between. Germline CDR1 MGHRA, CDR2 YSYEKL. The CDR3 has 16 amino acids. CDR3 sequence: CASRGGGHRRFYEQYV. Written as DNA, the CDR3 is TGCGCCAGCAGAGGGGGGGGACACCGAAGGTTCTACGAGCAGTACGTC.

The chain links TRBV7-9 to TRBJ2-7; 12 nucleotides line up with TRBD1. The V segment lost 1 base and the J segment 5 bases; nucleotides outside the gene matches: 3. The CDR3 loop spans 15 amino acids. Germline-derived CDR1 and CDR2 are SEHNR and FQNEAQ (reference sequence). DNA of the CDR3: TGTGCCAGCAGCTTAGGGGGACAGGGGGCCGACGAGCAGTACGTC. It codes for CASSLGGQGADEQYV.

The chain links TRBV19 to TRBJ1-6; perhaps TRBD1 as D (6 bases). The V gene's germline CDR1 is LNHDA and CDR2 SQIVND (reference sequence). CDR3 size: 14 residues. V lost 3 bases and J 7 bases, leaving 10 bases between the germline ends. CDR3 DNA: TGTGCCAGTAGTATTGGACAGTCGAATTCACCCCTCCACTTT. Amino acids: CASSIGQSNSPLHF.

The rearrangement links TRBV7-9 to TRBJ2-2; 8 bases fit TRBD2. CDR3 length: 17 residues. V lost 5 bases to trimming and J lost 5 bases; unmatched junction nucleotides: 13. CDR1 is SEHNR, CDR2 FQNEAQ, per germline (reference sequence). In DNA, the CDR3 is TGTGCCAGCAGCCCCAAGGGCCGGGAGGGCCGAACCGGGGAGCTGTTTTTT. It codes for CASSPKGREGRTGELFF.

The rearrangement joins TRBV11-2 to TRBJ2-2, with D tentatively TRBD1 (6 bases). The germline V gene encodes CDR1 SGHAT and CDR2 FQNNGV. This CDR3 is 14 amino acids long. V was cut by 5 bases and J by 4 bases, with 11 bases left in between. The CDR3 bases are TGTGCCAGCAGCCAACAGGGTAGCACCGGGGAGCTGTTTTTT. Its protein is CASSQQGSTGELFF.

The chain combines TRBV18 with TRBJ2-7, with D tentatively TRBD1 (6 bases). Per germline, CDR1 KGHSH and CDR2 LQKENI. V lost 3 bases, J lost 2 bases, and 8 bases lay in between. This CDR3 comprises 13 residues. The CDR3 sequence is CASSPDRPYEQYF. CDR3 nucleotides: TGTGCCAGCTCACCTGACAGGCCCTACGAGCAGTACTTC.

This chain uses TRBV28 with TRBJ1-1; D ambiguous. The CDR3 sequence is 9 residues long. Germline CDR1 and CDR2: MDHEN and SYDVKM. The CDR3 spells CASGFEAFF. The CDR3 DNA sequence: TGTGCGTCGGGGTTTGAAGCTTTCTTT.

The chain has TRBV19 and TRBJ1-2, with TRBD1 identical over 8 bases. Germline CDR1 and CDR2: LNHDA and SQIVND (reference sequence). The CDR3 contains 13 residues. J gave up 6 bases and V 5 bases, and 5 bases lay outside the gene matches. DNA of the CDR3: TGTGCCAGTAGTCTCAGGGGGCCGAATGGCTACACCTTC. Its protein product is CASSLRGPNGYTF.